This T cell receptor beta chain was identified in a study of regulatory T cells in long-lasting Graves disease. Regarding this clonotype: Its target is not known.

V lost 5 bases to trimming and J lost 10 bases; unmatched junction nucleotides: 6. The germline gives CDR1 SQVTM, CDR2 ANQGSEA. CDR3 length: 11 residues. Time point indicated: persistent/refractory GD, antithyroid drugs over 5 years with positive TRAb. Extracted RNA from PBMCs served as the source of the TCR library. The authors diagnosed Graves' disease using American Thyroid Association guidelines. Study observations and caveats: The study found persistent patients shared more public clonotypes (2,741) than new patients (over 900). Persistent Graves' patients had lower TCR diversity than newly diagnosed ones.

Relying on iRepertoire HTBI primers and Arm-PCR of CDR3 regions, the team built TCR beta libraries. MiXCR, run by TCRdb on the multiplex PCR reads, gives a single entry per CDR3 protein. The sample lists 500,000 to 800,000 distinct CDR3 sequences; 30% were seen once. This chain uses TRBV29-1 with TRBJ1-1; TRBD1 matches 8 bases. The source of this sequence is a female donor with Graves disease. The sample in question was peripheral blood mononuclear cells (PBMCs), obtained when the disease was refractory, from a patient treated with antithyroid drugs. The CDR3 coding sequence is TGCAGCGTTCCGGACAGGGTAGGAGCTTTCTTT. Encoded protein: CSVPDRVGAFF.